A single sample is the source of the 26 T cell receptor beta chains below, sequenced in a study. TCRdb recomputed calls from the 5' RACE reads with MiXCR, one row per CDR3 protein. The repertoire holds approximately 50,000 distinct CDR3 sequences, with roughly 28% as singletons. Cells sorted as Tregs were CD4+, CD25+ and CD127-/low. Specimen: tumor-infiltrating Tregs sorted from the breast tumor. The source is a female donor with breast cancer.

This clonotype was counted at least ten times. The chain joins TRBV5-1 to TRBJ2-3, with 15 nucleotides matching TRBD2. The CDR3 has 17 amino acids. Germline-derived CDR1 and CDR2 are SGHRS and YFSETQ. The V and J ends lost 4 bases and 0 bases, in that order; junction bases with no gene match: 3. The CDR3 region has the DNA TGCGCCAGCAGCCCGGGACTAGCGGGGGGAAGCACAGATACGCAGTATTTT. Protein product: CASSPGLAGGSTDTQYF.

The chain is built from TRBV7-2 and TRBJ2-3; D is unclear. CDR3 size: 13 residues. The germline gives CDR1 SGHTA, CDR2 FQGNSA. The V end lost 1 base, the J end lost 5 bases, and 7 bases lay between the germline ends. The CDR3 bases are TGTGCCAGCAGCTTAGGACCAAAAGATACGCAGTATTTT. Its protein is CASSLGPKDTQYF.

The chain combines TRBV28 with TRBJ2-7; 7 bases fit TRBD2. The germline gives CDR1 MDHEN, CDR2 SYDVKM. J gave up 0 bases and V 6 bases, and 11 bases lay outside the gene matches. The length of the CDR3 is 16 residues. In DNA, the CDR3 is TGTGCCAGCAGCCCGATTGGACTAGTCATCTCCTACGAGCAGTACTTC. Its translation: CASSPIGLVISYEQYF.

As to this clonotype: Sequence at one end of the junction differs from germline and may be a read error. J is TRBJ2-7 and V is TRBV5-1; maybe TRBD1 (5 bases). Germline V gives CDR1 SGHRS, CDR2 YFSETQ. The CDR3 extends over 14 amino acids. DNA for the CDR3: TGCACCAGCAGCTTGACAGCAGGAGCTTACGAGCAGTACTTC. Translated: CTSSLTAGAYEQYF.

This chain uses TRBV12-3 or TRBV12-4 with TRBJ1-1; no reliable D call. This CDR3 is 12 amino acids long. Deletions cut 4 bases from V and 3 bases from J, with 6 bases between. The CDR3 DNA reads TGTGCCAGCAGTTCAAGACACACTGAAGCTTTCTTT. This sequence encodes CASSSRHTEAFF.

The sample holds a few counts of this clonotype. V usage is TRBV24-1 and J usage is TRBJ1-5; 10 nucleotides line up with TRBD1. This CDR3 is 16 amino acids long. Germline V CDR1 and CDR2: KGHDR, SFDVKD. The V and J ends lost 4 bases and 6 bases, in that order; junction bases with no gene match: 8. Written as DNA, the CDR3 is TGTGCCACCAGTGAGGCCGGGACAGGGGTTTTTCAGCCCCAGCATTTT. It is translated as CATSEAGTGVFQPQHF.

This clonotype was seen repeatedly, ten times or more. In nucleotides, the CDR3 is TGTGCCAGCAGCCAAGTTAAAGATTCACCCCTCCACTTT. Its protein product is CASSQVKDSPLHF. J is TRBJ1-6 and V is TRBV4-2; D unresolved. With 1 base removed from V and 8 bases from J, the gap between germline ends came to 6 bases. CDR1 is LGHNA and CDR2 is YNFKEQ in the germline V gene. The CDR3 extends over 13 amino acids.

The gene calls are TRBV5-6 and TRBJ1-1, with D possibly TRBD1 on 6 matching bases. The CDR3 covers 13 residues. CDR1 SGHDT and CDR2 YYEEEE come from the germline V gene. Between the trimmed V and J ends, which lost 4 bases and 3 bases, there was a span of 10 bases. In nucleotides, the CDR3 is TGTGCCAGCAGCGGGAGGGGGGACACTGAAGCTTTCTTT. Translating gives CASSGRGDTEAFF.

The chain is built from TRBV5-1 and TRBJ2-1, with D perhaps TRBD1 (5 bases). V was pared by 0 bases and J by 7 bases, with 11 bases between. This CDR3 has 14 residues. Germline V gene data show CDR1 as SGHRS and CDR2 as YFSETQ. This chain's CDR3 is CASSLAARVNEQFF. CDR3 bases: TGCGCCAGCAGCTTGGCGGCCAGGGTAAATGAGCAGTTCTTC.

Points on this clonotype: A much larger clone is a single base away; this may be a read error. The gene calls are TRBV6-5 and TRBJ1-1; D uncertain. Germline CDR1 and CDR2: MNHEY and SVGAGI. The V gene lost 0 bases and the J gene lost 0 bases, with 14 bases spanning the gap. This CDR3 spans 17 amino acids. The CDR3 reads CASSYSRLVVVNTEAFF. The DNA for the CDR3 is TGTGCCAGCAGTTACTCGCGACTGGTGGTCGTGAACACTGAAGCTTTCTTT.

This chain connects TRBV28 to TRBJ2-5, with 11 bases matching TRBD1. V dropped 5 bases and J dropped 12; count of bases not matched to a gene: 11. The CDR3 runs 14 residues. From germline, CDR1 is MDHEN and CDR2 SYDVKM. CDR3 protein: CASSGFGTGGSEYF. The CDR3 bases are TGTGCCAGCAGTGGCTTCGGGACAGGGGGAAGTGAGTACTTC.

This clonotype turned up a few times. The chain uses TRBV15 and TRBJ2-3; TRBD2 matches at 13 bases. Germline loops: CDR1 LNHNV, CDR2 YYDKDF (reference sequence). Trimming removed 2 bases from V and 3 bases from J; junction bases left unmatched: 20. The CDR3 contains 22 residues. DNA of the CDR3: TGTGCCACCAGCAGACCGGGGACTAGCGGGGATGACACCCAAACGCGAACAGATACGCAGTATTTT. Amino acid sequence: CATSRPGTSGDDTQTRTDTQYF.

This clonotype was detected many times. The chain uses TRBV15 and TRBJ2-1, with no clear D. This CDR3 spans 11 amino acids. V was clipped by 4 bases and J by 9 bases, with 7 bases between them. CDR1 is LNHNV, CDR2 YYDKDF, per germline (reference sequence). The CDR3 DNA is TGTGCCACCAGCACCCTGGCTGAGCAGTTCTTC. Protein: CATSTLAEQFF.

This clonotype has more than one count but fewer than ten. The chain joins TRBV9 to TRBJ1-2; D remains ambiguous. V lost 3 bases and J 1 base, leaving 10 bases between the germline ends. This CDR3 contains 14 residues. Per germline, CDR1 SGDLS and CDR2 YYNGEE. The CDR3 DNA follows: TGTGCCAGCAGCGCGCGGGGTTTTAACTATGGCTACACCTTC. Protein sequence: CASSARGFNYGYTF.

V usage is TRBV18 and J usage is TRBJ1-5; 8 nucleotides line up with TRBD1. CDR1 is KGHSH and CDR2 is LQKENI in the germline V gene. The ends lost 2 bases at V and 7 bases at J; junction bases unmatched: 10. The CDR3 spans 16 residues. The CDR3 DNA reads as TGTGCCAGCTCACCAAGTGAGACAGGGGCCGGCCAGCCCCAGCATTTT. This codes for CASSPSETGAGQPQHF.

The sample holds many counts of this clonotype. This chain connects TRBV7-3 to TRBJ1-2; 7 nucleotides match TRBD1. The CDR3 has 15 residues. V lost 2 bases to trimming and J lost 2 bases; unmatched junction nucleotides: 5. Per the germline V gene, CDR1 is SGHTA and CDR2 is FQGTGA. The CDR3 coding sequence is TGTGCCAGCAGCTTATCCGGGACAGACAACTATGGCTACACCTTC. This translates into CASSLSGTDNYGYTF.

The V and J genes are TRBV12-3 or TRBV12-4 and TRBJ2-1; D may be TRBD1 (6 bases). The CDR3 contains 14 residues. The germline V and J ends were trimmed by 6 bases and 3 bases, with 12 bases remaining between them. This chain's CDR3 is CASSPRGSYNEQFF. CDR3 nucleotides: TGTGCCAGCAGCCCAAGGGGGAGCTACAATGAGCAGTTCTTC.

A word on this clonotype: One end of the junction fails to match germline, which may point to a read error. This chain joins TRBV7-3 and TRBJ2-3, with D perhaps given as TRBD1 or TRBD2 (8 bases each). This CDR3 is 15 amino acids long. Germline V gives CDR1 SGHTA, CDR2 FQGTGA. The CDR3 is CASSLAGGGTGTQYF. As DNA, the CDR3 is TGTGCCAGCAGCTTAGCGGGAGGAGGGACAGGTACGCAGTATTTT.

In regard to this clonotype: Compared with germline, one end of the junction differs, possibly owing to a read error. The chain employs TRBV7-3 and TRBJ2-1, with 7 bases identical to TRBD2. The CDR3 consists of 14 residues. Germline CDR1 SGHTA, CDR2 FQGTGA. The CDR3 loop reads CAGSKTSDYNELFF. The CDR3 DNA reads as TGTGCCGGCAGCAAAACTAGCGACTACAATGAGCTGTTCTTC.

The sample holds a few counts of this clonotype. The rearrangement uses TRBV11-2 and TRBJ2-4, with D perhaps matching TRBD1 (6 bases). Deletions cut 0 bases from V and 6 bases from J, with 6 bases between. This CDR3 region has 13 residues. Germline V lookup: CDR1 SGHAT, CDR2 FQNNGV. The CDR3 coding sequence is TGTGCCAGCAGCTTAGAACAGGGAAACATTCAGTACTTC. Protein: CASSLEQGNIQYF.

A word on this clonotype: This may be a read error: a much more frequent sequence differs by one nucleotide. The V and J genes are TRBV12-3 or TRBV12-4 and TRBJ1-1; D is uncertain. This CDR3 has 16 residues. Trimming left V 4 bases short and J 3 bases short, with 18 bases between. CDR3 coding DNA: TGTGCCAGCAGTTCCCCGGCGATGGGTGTTGACACTGAAGCTTTCTTT. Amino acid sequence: CASSSPAMGVDTEAFF.

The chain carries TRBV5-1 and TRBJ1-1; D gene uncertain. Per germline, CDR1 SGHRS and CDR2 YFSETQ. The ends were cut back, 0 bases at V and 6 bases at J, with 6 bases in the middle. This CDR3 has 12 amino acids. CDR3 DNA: TGCGCCAGCAGCTTGGAAGAGTCTGAAGCTTTCTTT. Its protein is CASSLEESEAFF.

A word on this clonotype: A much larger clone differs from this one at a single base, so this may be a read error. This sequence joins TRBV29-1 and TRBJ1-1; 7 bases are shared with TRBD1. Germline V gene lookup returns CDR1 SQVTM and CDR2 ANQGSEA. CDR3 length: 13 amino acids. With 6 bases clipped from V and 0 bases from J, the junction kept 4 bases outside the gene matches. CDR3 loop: CSVRQGVNTEAFF. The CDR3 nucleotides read TGCAGCGTAAGACAGGGCGTGAACACTGAAGCTTTCTTT.

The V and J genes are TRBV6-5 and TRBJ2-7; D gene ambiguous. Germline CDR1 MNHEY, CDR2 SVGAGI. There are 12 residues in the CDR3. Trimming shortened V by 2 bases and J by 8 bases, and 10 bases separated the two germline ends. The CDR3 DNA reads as TGTGCCAGCAGTTACGGCGCACACAAGCAGTACTTC. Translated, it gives CASSYGAHKQYF.

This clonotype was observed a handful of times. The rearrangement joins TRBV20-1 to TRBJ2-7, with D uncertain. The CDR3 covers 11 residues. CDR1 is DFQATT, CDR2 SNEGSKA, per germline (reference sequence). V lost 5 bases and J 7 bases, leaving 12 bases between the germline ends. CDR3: CSAGLLWEQYF. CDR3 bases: TGCAGTGCTGGTCTACTATGGGAGCAGTACTTC.

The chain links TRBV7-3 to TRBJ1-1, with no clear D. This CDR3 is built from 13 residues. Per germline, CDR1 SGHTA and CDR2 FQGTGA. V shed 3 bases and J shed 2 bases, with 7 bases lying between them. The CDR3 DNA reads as TGTGCCAGCAGCTTCGACCTAAACACTGAAGCTTTCTTT. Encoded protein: CASSFDLNTEAFF.